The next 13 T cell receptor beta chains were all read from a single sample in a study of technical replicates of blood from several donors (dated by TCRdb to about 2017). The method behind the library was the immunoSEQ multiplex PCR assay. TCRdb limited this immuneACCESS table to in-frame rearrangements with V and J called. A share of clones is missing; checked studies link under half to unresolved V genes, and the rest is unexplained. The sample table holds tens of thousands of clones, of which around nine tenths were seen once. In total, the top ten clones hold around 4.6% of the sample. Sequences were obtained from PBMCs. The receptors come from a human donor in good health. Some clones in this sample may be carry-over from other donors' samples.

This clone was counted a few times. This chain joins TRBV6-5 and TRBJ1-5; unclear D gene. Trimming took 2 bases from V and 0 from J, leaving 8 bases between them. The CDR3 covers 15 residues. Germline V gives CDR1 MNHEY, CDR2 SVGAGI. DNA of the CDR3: TGTGCCAGCAGTTACGACGGGGTTAGCAATCAGCCCCAGCATTTT. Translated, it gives CASSYDGVSNQPQHF.

The CDR3 sequence: CASSAGDRAYNEQFF. In DNA, the CDR3 is TGCGCCAGCAGCGCCGGGGACAGGGCATACAATGAGCAGTTCTTC. The rearrangement uses TRBV5-1 and TRBJ2-1, with 9 bases identical to TRBD1. Germline V gene sequence: CDR1 SGHRS, CDR2 YFSETQ. This CDR3 comprises 15 residues. The ends lost 4 bases at V and 4 bases at J; junction bases unmatched: 6.

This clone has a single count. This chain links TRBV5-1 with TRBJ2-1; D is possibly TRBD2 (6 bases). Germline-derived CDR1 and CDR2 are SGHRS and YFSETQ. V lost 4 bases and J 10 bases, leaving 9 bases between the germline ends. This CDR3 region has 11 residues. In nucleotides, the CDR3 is TGCGCCAGCAGCGGCGGGAACGAGCAGTTCTTC. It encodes CASSGGNEQFF.

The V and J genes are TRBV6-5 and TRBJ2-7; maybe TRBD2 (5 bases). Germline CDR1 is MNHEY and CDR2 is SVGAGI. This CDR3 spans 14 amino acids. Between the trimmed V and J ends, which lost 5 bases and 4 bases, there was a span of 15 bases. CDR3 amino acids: CASSMDRDLYEQYF. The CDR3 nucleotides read TGTGCCAGCAGTATGGACCGGGATTTATACGAGCAGTACTTC.

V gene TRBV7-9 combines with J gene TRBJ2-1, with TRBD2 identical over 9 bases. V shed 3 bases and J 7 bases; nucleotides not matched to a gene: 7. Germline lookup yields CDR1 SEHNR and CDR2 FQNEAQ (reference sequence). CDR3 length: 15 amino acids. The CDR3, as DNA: TGTGCCAGCAGCTTCTATGCGGGGGGGACGAATGAGCAGTTCTTC. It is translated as CASSFYAGGTNEQFF.

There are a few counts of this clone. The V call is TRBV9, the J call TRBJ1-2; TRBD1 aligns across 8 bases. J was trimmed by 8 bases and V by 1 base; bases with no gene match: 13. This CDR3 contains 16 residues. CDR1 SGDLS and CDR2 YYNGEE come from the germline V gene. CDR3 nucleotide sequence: TGTGCCAGCAGCGTAAGGGGGGACAGGCTTGGGGGAGGCTACACCTTC. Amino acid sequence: CASSVRGDRLGGGYTF.

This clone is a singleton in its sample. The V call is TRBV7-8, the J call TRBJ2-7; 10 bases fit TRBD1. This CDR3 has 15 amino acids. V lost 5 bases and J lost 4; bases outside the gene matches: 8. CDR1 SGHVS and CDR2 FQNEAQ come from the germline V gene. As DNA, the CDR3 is TGTGCCAGCAGCAACTCTGGGACAGGGGTGTACGAGCAGTACTTC. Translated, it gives CASSNSGTGVYEQYF.

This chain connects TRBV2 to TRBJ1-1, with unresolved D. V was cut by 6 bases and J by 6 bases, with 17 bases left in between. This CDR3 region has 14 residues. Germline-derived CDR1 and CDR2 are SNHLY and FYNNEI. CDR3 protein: CASRTDGRAPEAFF. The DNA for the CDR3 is TGTGCCAGCAGGACCGACGGGAGGGCCCCTGAAGCTTTCTTT. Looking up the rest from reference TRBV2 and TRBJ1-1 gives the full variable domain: EPEVTQTPSHQVTQMGQEVILRCVPISNHLYFYWYRQILGQKVEFLVSFYNNEISEKSEIFDDQFSVERPDGSNFTLKIRSTKLEDSAMYFCASRTDGRAPEAFFGQGTRLTVV.

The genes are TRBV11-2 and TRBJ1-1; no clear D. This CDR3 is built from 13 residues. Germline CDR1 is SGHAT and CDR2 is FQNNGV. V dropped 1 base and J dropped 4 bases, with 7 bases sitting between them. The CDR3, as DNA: TGTGCCAGCAGCTTAGGGAGCAGCACTGAAGCTTTCTTT. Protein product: CASSLGSSTEAFF.

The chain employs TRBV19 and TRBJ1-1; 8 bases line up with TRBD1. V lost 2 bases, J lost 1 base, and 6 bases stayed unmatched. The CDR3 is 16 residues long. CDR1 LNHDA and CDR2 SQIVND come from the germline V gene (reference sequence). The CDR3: CASSILTGGRNTEAFF. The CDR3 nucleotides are TGTGCCAGTAGTATATTAACAGGGGGACGGAACACTGAAGCTTTCTTT.

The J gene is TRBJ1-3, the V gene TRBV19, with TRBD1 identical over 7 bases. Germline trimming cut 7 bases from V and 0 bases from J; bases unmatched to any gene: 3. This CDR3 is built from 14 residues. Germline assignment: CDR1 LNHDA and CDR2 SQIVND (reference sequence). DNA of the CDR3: TGTGCCAGTATCAGGGACAGCTCTGGAAACACCATATATTTT. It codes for CASIRDSSGNTIYF.

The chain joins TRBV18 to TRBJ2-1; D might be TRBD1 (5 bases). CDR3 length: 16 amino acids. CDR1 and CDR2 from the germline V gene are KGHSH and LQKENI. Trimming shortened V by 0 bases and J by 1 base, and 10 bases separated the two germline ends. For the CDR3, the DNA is TGTGCCAGCTCACCACCATCCAGGGCGTCCTACAATGAGCAGTTCTTC. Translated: CASSPPSRASYNEQFF.

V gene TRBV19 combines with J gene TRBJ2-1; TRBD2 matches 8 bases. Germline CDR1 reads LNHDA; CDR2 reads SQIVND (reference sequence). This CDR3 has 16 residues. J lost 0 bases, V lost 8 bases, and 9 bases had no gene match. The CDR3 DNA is TGTGCCAGTGGAATAGCGGGGTCTTCCTCCTACAATGAGCAGTTCTTC. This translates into CASGIAGSSSYNEQFF.